Listed below are T cell receptor beta chains from one sample, sequenced in a study of blood T cell repertoires in COVID-19. Assay: immunoSEQ multiplex PCR; the TCRdb copy retains only in-frame clones and omits some. The sample contains about 140,000 clones, almost 80% of which appear only once. The material sequenced was peripheral blood. Receptors were obtained from a man aged 50-59 years with active or convalescent COVID-19. The CDR3 runs from the conserved cysteine through the conserved F or W. The D gene is left open where the match is weak. Rows give clone size only sometimes, using once, few, many, or a class for an expanded clone.

CDR3 DNA | CDR3 protein | clone size | D gene | J gene | V gene
TGTGCCAGCAGTCTATCTGACAGGGGCTTATACGAGCAGTACTTC | CASSLSDRGLYEQYF | . | TRBD1 | TRBJ2-7 | TRBV6-5
TGTGCCAGCAGCTCACAGGTCATCAACTATGGCTACACCTTC | CASSSQVINYGYTF | . | . | TRBJ1-2 | TRBV7-8
TGCAGCGTCGCGACTGACAGATCTAACTATGGCTACACCTTC | CSVATDRSNYGYTF | . | . | TRBJ1-2 | TRBV29-1
TGTGCCAGCAGCCCGAGGACTAGCGGGAGTGGGCTTGTAGAGACCCAGTACTTC | CASSPRTSGSGLVETQYF | . | TRBD2 | TRBJ2-5 | TRBV7-2
TGTGCCAGCAGTTTTGGTAGCTCCTACAATGAGCAGTTCTTC | CASSFGSSYNEQFF | . | . | TRBJ2-1 | TRBV6-5
TGTGCCAGCAGCTTAGATTGGACTAGCGGGTACAATGAGCAGTTCTTC | CASSLDWTSGYNEQFF | . | TRBD2 | TRBJ2-1 | TRBV7-2
TGTGCCAGCAGCTTAAACGGGGGACTAGCGGGAGATGATACGCAGTATTTT | CASSLNGGLAGDDTQYF | . | TRBD2 | TRBJ2-3 | TRBV7-3
TGTGCCAGCAGCTTAGTTGCAGGGTGGCCCCAGCATTTT | CASSLVAGWPQHF | . | . | TRBJ1-5 | TRBV11-2
TGTGCCAGCAGTTTATGGGCCCGGGAGGTAGCAGATACGCAGTATTTT | CASSLWAREVADTQYF | . | TRBD2 | TRBJ2-3 | TRBV28
TGTGCCAGCAGCCAAAAGTTCATCCGGACTAGCGGGAGTGTCCTTGCAGATACGCAGTATTTT | CASSQKFIRTSGSVLADTQYF | . | TRBD2 | TRBJ2-3 | TRBV3-1/TRBV3-2
TGTGCCAGCAGCTCACTAGCGGGGAGCACAGATACGCAGTATTTT | CASSSLAGSTDTQYF | . | TRBD2 | TRBJ2-3 | TRBV5-4
TGTGCCAGCAGCACTAAGACAGGGTATGGCTACACCTTC | CASSTKTGYGYTF | few | TRBD1 | TRBJ1-2 | TRBV5-4
TGTGCCAGCAGCTTGGGGGGTCTAGCGGGAGGGAGGTACGAGCAGTACTTC | CASSLGGLAGGRYEQYF | . | TRBD2 | TRBJ2-7 | TRBV5-4
TGCAGCGTCGTAGGACAGCCGAACACTGAAGCTTTCTTT | CSVVGQPNTEAFF | . | . | TRBJ1-1 | TRBV29-1
TGCGCCAGCAGTGAGGTTGGGCGGGGAAGGGACGAGCAGTACTTC | CASSEVGRGRDEQYF | few | . | TRBJ2-7 | TRBV10-1
TGTGCCAGCAGGCTGACAGGGGATTACTACAATGAGCAGTTCTTC | CASRLTGDYYNEQFF | . | TRBD1 | TRBJ2-1 | TRBV7-9
TGTGCCAGCAGCCTCCAGGGGCAGGGATTCGCGAACACCGGGGAGCTGTTTTTT | CASSLQGQGFANTGELFF | . | . | TRBJ2-2 | TRBV21-1
TGTGCCAGCAGCAGGATGACTAGCGGAGGGACCGGGGGGCAGTACTTC | CASSRMTSGGTGGQYF | . | TRBD2 | TRBJ2-7 | TRBV5-4
TGTGCCAGCAGCCAACTAGAGGGTCCCCGTTACAATGAGCAGTTCTTC | CASSQLEGPRYNEQFF | . | . | TRBJ2-1 | TRBV4-2
TGCAGCGTTCTCCCGGGGAACGTAAATGAAAAACTGTTTTTT | CSVLPGNVNEKLFF | . | . | TRBJ1-4 | TRBV29-1
TGCAGCGTCCCAGCAGAGGGGGAAGGTGAAAAACTGTTTTTT | CSVPAEGEGEKLFF | . | . | TRBJ1-4 | TRBV29-1
TGTGCCAGCAGCTTAGCGGGAGGAGCTGCAGATACGCAGTATTTT | CASSLAGGAADTQYF | once | TRBD2 | TRBJ2-3 | TRBV9
TGTGCCAGCAGCAAAGTTGGTAGCGGGAGGACGAATGAGCAGTTCTTC | CASSKVGSGRTNEQFF | . | . | TRBJ2-1 | TRBV21-1
TGTGCCAGCAGTGGAGGACTAGCGGTAGACAATGAGCAGTTCTTC | CASSGGLAVDNEQFF | . | TRBD2 | TRBJ2-1 | TRBV25-1
TGCAGCGTTGAGGACAGGAGAAAAAACATTCAGTACTTC | CSVEDRRKNIQYF | . | TRBD1 | TRBJ2-4 | TRBV29-1
TGTGCCAGCAACCGCGACACTGAAGCTTTCTTT | CASNRDTEAFF | . | . | TRBJ1-1 | TRBV6-5
TGTGCCAGCAGGAAGACAGGGAGCTACGAGCAGTACTTC | CASRKTGSYEQYF | . | TRBD1 | TRBJ2-7 | TRBV25-1
TGTGCCAGCAGCTGGGACAGTCAAGAGACCCAGTACTTC | CASSWDSQETQYF | . | TRBD1 | TRBJ2-5 | TRBV13
TGTGCCAGTAGTCTTCCGGGAGGGGGCGGACAGCCCCAGCATTTT | CASSLPGGGGQPQHF | . | TRBD1 | TRBJ1-5 | TRBV19
TGCAGCGTTACCGGGGTCACTAATGAAAAACTGTTTTTT | CSVTGVTNEKLFF | few | . | TRBJ1-4 | TRBV29-1
TGTGCCAGCAGCCAGATGTCGGTGGCTGGGGCCAACGTCCTGACTTTC | CASSQMSVAGANVLTF | . | . | TRBJ2-6 | TRBV3-1/TRBV3-2